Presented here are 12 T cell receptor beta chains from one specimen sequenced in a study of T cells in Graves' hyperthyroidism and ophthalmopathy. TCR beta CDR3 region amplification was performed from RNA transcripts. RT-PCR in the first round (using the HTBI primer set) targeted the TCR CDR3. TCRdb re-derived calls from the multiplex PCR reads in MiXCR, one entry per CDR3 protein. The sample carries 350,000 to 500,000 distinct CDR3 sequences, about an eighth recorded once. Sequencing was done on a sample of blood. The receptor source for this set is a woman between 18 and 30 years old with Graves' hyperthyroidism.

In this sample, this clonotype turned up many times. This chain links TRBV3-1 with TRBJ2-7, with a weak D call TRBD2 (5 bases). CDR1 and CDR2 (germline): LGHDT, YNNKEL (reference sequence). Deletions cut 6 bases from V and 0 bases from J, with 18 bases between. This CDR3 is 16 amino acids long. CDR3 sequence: CASSHGGGRTSYEQYF. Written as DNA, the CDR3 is TGTGCCAGCAGTCACGGCGGAGGAAGAACCTCCTACGAGCAGTACTTC.

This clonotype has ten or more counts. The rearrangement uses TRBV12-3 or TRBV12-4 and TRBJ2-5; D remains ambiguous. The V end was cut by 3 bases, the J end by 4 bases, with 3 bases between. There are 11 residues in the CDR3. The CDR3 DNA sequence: TGTGCCAGCAGTTTTCGAGAGACCCAGTACTTC. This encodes CASSFRETQYF.

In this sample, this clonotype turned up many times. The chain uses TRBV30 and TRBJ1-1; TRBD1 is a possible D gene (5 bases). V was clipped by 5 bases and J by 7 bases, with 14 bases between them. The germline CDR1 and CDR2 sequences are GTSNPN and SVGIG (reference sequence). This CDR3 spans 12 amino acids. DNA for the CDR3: TGTGCCTGGTTACCTCAGGGCTTTGAAGCTTTCTTT. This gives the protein CAWLPQGFEAFF.

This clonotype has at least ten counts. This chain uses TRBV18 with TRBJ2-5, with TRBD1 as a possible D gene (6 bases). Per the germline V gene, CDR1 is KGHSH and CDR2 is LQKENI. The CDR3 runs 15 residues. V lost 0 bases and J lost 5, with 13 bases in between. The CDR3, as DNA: TGTGCCAGCTCACCACCTGGACAGTCCGGGGAGACCCAGTACTTC. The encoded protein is CASSPPGQSGETQYF.

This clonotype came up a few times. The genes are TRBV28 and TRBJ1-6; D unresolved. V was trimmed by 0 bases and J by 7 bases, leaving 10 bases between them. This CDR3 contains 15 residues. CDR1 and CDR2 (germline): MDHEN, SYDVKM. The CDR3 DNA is TGTGCCAGCAGTTTATGGTCCGGGCGGAATTCACCCCTCCACTTT. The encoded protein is CASSLWSGRNSPLHF.

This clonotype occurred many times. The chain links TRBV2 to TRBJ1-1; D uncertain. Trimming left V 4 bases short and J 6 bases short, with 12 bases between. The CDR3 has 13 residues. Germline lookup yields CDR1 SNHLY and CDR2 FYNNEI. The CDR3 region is CASSVRRYAEAFF. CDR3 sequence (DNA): TGTGCCAGCAGTGTAAGACGATACGCTGAAGCTTTCTTT.

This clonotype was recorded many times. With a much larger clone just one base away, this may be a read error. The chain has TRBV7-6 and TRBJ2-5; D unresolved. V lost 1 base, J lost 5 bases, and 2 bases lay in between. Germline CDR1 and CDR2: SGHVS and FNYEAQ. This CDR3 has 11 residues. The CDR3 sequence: CASSLDETQYF. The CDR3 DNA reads TGTGCCAGCAGCTTAGATGAGACCCAGTACTTC.

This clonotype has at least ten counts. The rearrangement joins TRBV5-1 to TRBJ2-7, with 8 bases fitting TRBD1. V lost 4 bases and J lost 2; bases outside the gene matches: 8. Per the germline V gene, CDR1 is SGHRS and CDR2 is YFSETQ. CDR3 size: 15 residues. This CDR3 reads CASSPDAGQAYEQYF. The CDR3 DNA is TGCGCCAGCAGCCCCGACGCGGGACAGGCCTACGAGCAGTACTTC.

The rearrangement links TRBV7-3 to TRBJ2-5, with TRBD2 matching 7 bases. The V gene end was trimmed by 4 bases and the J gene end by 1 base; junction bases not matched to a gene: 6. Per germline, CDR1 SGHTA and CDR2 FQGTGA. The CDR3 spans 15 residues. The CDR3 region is CASSSVAGPQETQYF. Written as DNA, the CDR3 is TGTGCCAGCAGCTCCGTAGCGGGCCCCCAAGAGACCCAGTACTTC.

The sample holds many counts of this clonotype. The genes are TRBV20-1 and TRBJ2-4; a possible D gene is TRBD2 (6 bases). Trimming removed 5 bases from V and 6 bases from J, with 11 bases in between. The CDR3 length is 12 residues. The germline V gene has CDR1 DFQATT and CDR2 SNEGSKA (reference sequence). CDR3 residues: CSARGGVNIQYF. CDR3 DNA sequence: TGCAGTGCTCGGGGAGGAGTAAACATTCAGTACTTC.

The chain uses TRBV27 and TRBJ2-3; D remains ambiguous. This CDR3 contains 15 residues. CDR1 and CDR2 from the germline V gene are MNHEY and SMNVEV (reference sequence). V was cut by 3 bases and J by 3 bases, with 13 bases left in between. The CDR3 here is CASSFKGVGTDTQYF. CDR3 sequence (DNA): TGTGCCAGCAGTTTTAAAGGAGTGGGGACAGATACGCAGTATTTT.

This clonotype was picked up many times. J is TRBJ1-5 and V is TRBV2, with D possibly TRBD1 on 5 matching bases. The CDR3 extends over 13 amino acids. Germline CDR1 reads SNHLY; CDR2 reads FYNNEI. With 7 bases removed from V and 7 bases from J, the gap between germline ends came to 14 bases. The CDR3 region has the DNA TGTGCCAGCAAGGCAGGGCTGTCGCAGCCCCAGCATTTT. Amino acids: CASKAGLSQPQHF.